This T cell receptor (beta chain) is drawn from a study of shared clonotypes between healthy human individuals. The table came from immunoSEQ multiplex PCR; TCRdb's copy has only in-frame clones and leaves some out. This table holds about 960,000 clones, 60% to 85% found once. CDR1 is KGHSH and CDR2 is LQKENI in the germline V gene. V gave up 0 bases and J gave up 0 bases, with 8 bases separating them. This CDR3 region has 16 residues. Sequencing used memory CD4+ T cells sorted from blood. The sample's subset: CD45RA-negative fraction. The chain is built from TRBV18 and TRBJ2-2; no definite D call. This sequence was found in a man in his late teens or twenties in good health. The DNA for the CDR3 is TGTGCCAGCTCACCACCAGCCAAATCGAACACCGGGGAGCTGTTTTTT. Translating gives CASSPPAKSNTGELFF.